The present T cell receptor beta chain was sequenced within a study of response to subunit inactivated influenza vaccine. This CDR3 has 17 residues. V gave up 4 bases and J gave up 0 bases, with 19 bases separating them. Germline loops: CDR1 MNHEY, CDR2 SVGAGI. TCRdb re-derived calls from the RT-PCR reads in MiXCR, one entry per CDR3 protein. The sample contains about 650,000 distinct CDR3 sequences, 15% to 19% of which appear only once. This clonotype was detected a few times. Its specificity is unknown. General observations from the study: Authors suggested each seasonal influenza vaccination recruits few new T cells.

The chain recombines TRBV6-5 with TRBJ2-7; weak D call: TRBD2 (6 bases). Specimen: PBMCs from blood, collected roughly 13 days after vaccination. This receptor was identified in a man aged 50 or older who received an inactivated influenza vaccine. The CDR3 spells CASSSDHLRGSSYEQYF. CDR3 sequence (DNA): TGTGCCAGCAGTTCCGACCATCTCCGGGGGAGCTCCTACGAGCAGTACTTC.